A selection of T cell receptor beta chains follows, all from one sample in a study of cytomegalovirus exposure and HLA in healthy donors. The repertoire was sequenced with immunoSEQ multiplex PCR; TCRdb's copy has only in-frame clones and lacks some. The sample holds roughly 180,000 clones, 80% seen once. What was sequenced was PBMCs. The receptors were gathered from a man younger than 40 in good health and CMV-seropositive. CDR3s include the opening cysteine and the closing phenylalanine or tryptophan. The order of the fields is D gene, CDR3 length, clone size, V gene, J gene, CDR3 DNA, CDR3 protein. The D gene is left open where the match is weak. Part of the rows lack a size; the others show once, few, many or a class for expanded clones.

D: TRBD2
length: 16
size: .
V: TRBV28
J: TRBJ2-4
DNA: TGTGCCAGCAGAAATTCAGCGGGAACAACCAGAAACATTCAGTACTTC
CDR3: CASRNSAGTTRNIQYF

D: .
length: 14
size: .
V: TRBV28
J: TRBJ1-3
DNA: TGTGCCAGCAGTCCCCAACCAGCTGGAAACACCATATATTTT
CDR3: CASSPQPAGNTIYF

D: .
length: 15
size: .
V: TRBV5-4
J: TRBJ2-5
DNA: TGTGCCAGCAGCTTCGGACAGACTAACCAAGAGACCCAGTACTTC
CDR3: CASSFGQTNQETQYF

D: .
length: 15
size: .
V: TRBV18
J: TRBJ2-3
DNA: TGTGCCAGCTCACCAGTGGCAGTCCGCACAGATACGCAGTATTTT
CDR3: CASSPVAVRTDTQYF

D: TRBD2
length: 17
size: .
V: TRBV5-6
J: TRBJ2-3
DNA: TGTGCCAGCAGCTTAGACGCACTAGCGGGGGGGCCAGATACGCAGTATTTT
CDR3: CASSLDALAGGPDTQYF

D: TRBD1
length: 15
size: few
V: TRBV5-1
J: TRBJ2-7
DNA: TGCGCCAGCAGCTACCTCGGACAGGGGCCCTACGAGCAGTACTTC
CDR3: CASSYLGQGPYEQYF

D: TRBD1
length: 14
size: .
V: TRBV5-4
J: TRBJ2-7
DNA: TGTGCCAGCAGCTCCCGGGACAGTTCCTACGAGCAGTACTTC
CDR3: CASSSRDSSYEQYF

D: TRBD1
length: 15
size: .
V: TRBV6-1
J: TRBJ1-3
DNA: TGTGCCAGCAGGTCCGGGACAGGGGGCCGAAACACCATATATTTT
CDR3: CASRSGTGGRNTIYF

D: .
length: 15
size: few
V: TRBV9
J: TRBJ2-3
DNA: TGTGCCAGCAGCGTGCTTCCGACTAGCACAGATACGCAGTATTTT
CDR3: CASSVLPTSTDTQYF

D: .
length: 14
size: .
V: TRBV2
J: TRBJ1-5
DNA: TGTGCCAGCAGAAGCAGAGCGAGCAATCAGCCCCAGCATTTT
CDR3: CASRSRASNQPQHF

D: .
length: 12
size: .
V: TRBV7-9
J: TRBJ2-1
DNA: TGTGCCAGCAGACCCGGGATCCATGAGCAGTTCTTC
CDR3: CASRPGIHEQFF

D: .
length: 16
size: .
V: TRBV27
J: TRBJ1-4
DNA: TGTGCCAGCAGTTTATCGAACAGTGCAACTAATGAAAAACTGTTTTTT
CDR3: CASSLSNSATNEKLFF

D: TRBD2
length: 16
size: .
V: TRBV27
J: TRBJ2-2
DNA: TGTGCCAGCAGTCAGTGGACTAGCGGGAGTCACGGGGAGCTGTTTTTT
CDR3: CASSQWTSGSHGELFF

D: TRBD2
length: 16
size: .
V: TRBV15
J: TRBJ2-3
DNA: TGTGCCACCAGCCTGGAGCGGGAAGGGGGCACAGATACGCAGTATTTT
CDR3: CATSLEREGGTDTQYF

D: TRBD1
length: 18
size: .
V: TRBV9
J: TRBJ2-5
DNA: TGTGCCAGCAGCGAACGGACAGGGGGTTCTCCTCTTCGAGAGACCCAGTACTTC
CDR3: CASSERTGGSPLRETQYF

D: TRBD2
length: 15
size: few
V: TRBV27
J: TRBJ2-1
DNA: TGTGCCAGCAGGCCCACTAGCGGGGGGCACAATGAGCAGTTCTTC
CDR3: CASRPTSGGHNEQFF

D: .
length: 15
size: .
V: TRBV6-1
J: TRBJ2-7
DNA: TGTGCCAGCAGTGTTTCCGGGACATCATCCTACGAGCAGTACTTC
CDR3: CASSVSGTSSYEQYF

D: TRBD1
length: 14
size: .
V: TRBV7-8
J: TRBJ2-3
DNA: TGTGCCAGCAGCTTCTTGGACAGGGCTGATACGCAGTATTTT
CDR3: CASSFLDRADTQYF

D: .
length: 14
size: .
V: TRBV7-8
J: TRBJ1-1
DNA: TGTGCCAGCAGCCAACTCAGGGTTGGCACTGAAGCTTTCTTT
CDR3: CASSQLRVGTEAFF

D: .
length: 14
size: .
V: TRBV11-2
J: TRBJ2-7
DNA: TGTGCCAGCAGCTTTTTCCAGGGCTCCTACGAGCAGTACTTC
CDR3: CASSFFQGSYEQYF

D: TRBD1
length: 15
size: few
V: TRBV7-2
J: TRBJ1-6
DNA: TGTGCCAGCAGCGCCCGACAGGGCGGAGGGTCACCCCTCCACTTT
CDR3: CASSARQGGGSPLHF

D: TRBD2
length: 18
size: .
V: TRBV4-2
J: TRBJ2-2
DNA: TGTGCCAGCAGCCAATACGGACTAGCGGGGGGGAAAACCGGGGAGCTGTTTTTT
CDR3: CASSQYGLAGGKTGELFF

D: TRBD1
length: 14
size: .
V: TRBV30
J: TRBJ1-1
DNA: TGTGCCTGGAGTGGGTACAGGGGGCCCACTGAAGCTTTCTTT
CDR3: CAWSGYRGPTEAFF

D: TRBD1
length: 15
size: few
V: TRBV6-5
J: TRBJ1-4
DNA: TGTGCCAGCAGTCGAACAGGGGCGCCTAATGAAAAACTGTTTTTT
CDR3: CASSRTGAPNEKLFF

D: .
length: 16
size: .
V: TRBV6-5
J: TRBJ1-2
DNA: TGTGCCAGCAGTTACGATGAAGACAGCTCTAACTATGGCTACACCTTC
CDR3: CASSYDEDSSNYGYTF

D: TRBD1
length: 13
size: .
V: TRBV6-5
J: TRBJ1-2
DNA: TGTGCCAGCAGTCGGGACAGTCACTATGGCTACACCTTC
CDR3: CASSRDSHYGYTF

D: .
length: 13
size: .
V: TRBV6-1
J: TRBJ1-4
DNA: TGTGCCAGCAGTACAGGGCCTAATGAAAAACTGTTTTTT
CDR3: CASSTGPNEKLFF

D: .
length: 12
size: .
V: TRBV5-6
J: TRBJ2-7
DNA: TGTGCCAGCAATGGAGGCGGAGAAGAGCAGTACTTC
CDR3: CASNGGGEEQYF

D: TRBD1
length: 15
size: .
V: TRBV28
J: TRBJ2-7
DNA: TGTGCCAGCAGTTTACGACAGGGGGCTCTGGCTTTGGAGTACTTC
CDR3: CASSLRQGALALEYF

D: TRBD2
length: 16
size: .
V: TRBV11-3
J: TRBJ2-3
DNA: TGTGCCAGCAGCTTACAGGCTAGCGGGGGTGCAGATACGCAGTATTTT
CDR3: CASSLQASGGADTQYF

D: TRBD1
length: 15
size: .
V: TRBV19
J: TRBJ2-3
DNA: TGTGCCAGTAGTTTATCGCAGGGGGGCACAGATACGCAGTATTTT
CDR3: CASSLSQGGTDTQYF

D: .
length: 15
size: .
V: TRBV27
J: TRBJ2-1
DNA: TGTGCCAGCAGTTTTCTTTCGTATTCCTACAATGAGCAGTTCTTC
CDR3: CASSFLSYSYNEQFF

D: TRBD1
length: 13
size: .
V: TRBV29-1
J: TRBJ2-7
DNA: TGCAGCGCCCGGGACAGAGGAGCCTACGAGCAGTACTTC
CDR3: CSARDRGAYEQYF

D: .
length: 21
size: .
V: TRBV28
J: TRBJ2-3
DNA: TGTGCCAGCAGTTTACCTTCCGTAGGACAGGGTCTTCAGCGGGGATCAGATACGCAGTATTTT
CDR3: CASSLPSVGQGLQRGSDTQYF

D: TRBD2
length: 17
size: .
V: TRBV5-1
J: TRBJ2-7
DNA: TGCGCCAGCAGCTTGTCCGGACTAGCGGGGGCACCTCGGGAGCAGTACTTC
CDR3: CASSLSGLAGAPREQYF

D: .
length: 14
size: .
V: TRBV19
J: TRBJ1-4
DNA: TGTGCCAGTAGCCCAAGGGGGGGCCATGAAAAACTGTTTTTT
CDR3: CASSPRGGHEKLFF

D: .
length: 13
size: once
V: TRBV27
J: TRBJ2-7
DNA: TGTGCCAGCAGTTCAACTCAGGGATACGAGCAGTACTTC
CDR3: CASSSTQGYEQYF

D: TRBD1
length: 18
size: .
V: TRBV19
J: TRBJ2-6
DNA: TGTGCCAGTAGTATGGAGGCGGGACAGGGGTTCGGGGCCAACGTCCTGACTTTC
CDR3: CASSMEAGQGFGANVLTF

D: .
length: 18
size: .
V: TRBV5-1
J: TRBJ2-2
DNA: TGCGCCAGCAGCTTGCCGGAAGTGGAGGATGGGTACACCGGGGAGCTGTTTTTT
CDR3: CASSLPEVEDGYTGELFF

D: TRBD2
length: 17
size: .
V: TRBV19
J: TRBJ2-1
DNA: TGTGCCAGTAGTCCCCGGACTAGCGGGAGGCCCAACAATGAGCAGTTCTTC
CDR3: CASSPRTSGRPNNEQFF